This T cell receptor beta chain was sequenced in a study of T-cell reconstitution after alpha-beta-depleted transplantation in children. Germline CDR1 is SGHTA and CDR2 is FQGNSA. V shed 2 bases and J 2 bases; nucleotides not matched to a gene: 2. This CDR3 spans 15 amino acids. It was with unique molecular identifiers that the TCRbeta library was prepared. Using its own MiXCR run on the PCR reads, TCRdb lists one record per CDR3 protein. The sample shows 640,000 or so distinct CDR3 sequences, roughly 17% of them seen only once. This clonotype turned up a few times. The sample was PBMCs from the stem cell graft donor, taken from the stem cell graft. This TCR derives from a human donor who donated a stem cell graft to a child with acute myeloid leukemia. The chain links TRBV7-2 to TRBJ2-1; 8 bases agree with TRBD1. The CDR3, as DNA: TGTGCCAGCAGCTTACAGACAGGGGCCTACAATGAGCAGTTCTTC. It codes for CASSLQTGAYNEQFF.